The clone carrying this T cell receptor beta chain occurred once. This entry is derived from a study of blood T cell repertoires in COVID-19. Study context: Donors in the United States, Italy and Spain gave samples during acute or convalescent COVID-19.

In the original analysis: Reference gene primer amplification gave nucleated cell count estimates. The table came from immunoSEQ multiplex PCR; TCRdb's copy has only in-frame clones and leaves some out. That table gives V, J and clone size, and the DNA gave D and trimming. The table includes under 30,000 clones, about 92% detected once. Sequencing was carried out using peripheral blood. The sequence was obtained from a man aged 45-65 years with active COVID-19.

CDR3 coding DNA: TGTGCCAGCAGTTTGGGCAACTACGAGCAGTACTTC. It codes for CASSLGNYEQYF. V and J are TRBV12-3 or TRBV12-4 and TRBJ2-7, with D unresolved. V dropped 3 bases and J dropped 3 bases, with 6 bases sitting between them. The CDR3 has 12 residues.